The 8 T cell receptor beta chains in this list originate from one sample, sequenced in a study of beta chain features in type 1 diabetes (dated by TCRdb to between 2017 and 2018). Preparation of the library involved the immunoSEQ multiplex PCR assay. The entire amount of isolated RNA was reverse transcribed using the High Capacity cDNA Reverse Transcription Kit, so the sequenced TCRB transcripts were expressed ones. TCRdb took this table from immuneACCESS and kept in-frame rearrangements with V and J called. Such tables lack part of the clones; where checked against another copy, unresolved V genes explain under half of the gap, and the rest is unexplained. This sample is represented by around 430,000 clones; about 30% of them were singletons. Roughly 0.06% of the sample comes from the top ten. The material sequenced was naive CD4+ T cells from blood. In the paper's terms, the cell subset or site label means: true naive CD4+ T cells. Every receptor here comes from a man in his late teens or twenties in good health.

This clone was counted between two and nine times. The identical CDR3 is also encoded by other nucleotide sequences in the sample. The chain carries TRBV20-1 and TRBJ2-7; 7 bases are a match to TRBD2. The germline gives CDR1 DFQATT, CDR2 SNEGSKA (reference sequence). The length of the CDR3 is 11 residues. V lost 5 bases to trimming and J lost 4 bases; unmatched junction nucleotides: 2. This chain's CDR3 is CSALGGYEQYF. In DNA form, the CDR3 reads TGCAGTGCTTTGGGAGGGTACGAGCAGTACTTC.

This clone was seen a handful of times. V and J are TRBV15 and TRBJ2-1; TRBD2 matches at 8 bases. From germline, CDR1 is LNHNV and CDR2 YYDKDF (reference sequence). CDR3 length equals 17 residues. V gave up 0 bases and J gave up 8 bases; unmatched junction bases: 12. The CDR3 bases are TGTGCCACCAGCAGAGATCTTCCGGGACTAGTAGGCCATGAGCAGTTCTTC. Encoded protein: CATSRDLPGLVGHEQFF. Based on the CDR3 plus reference TRBV15 and TRBJ2-1, the full variable domain is DAMVIQNPRYQVTQFGKPVTLSCSQTLNHNVMYWYQQKSSQAPKLLFHYYDKDFNNEADTPDNFQSRRPNTSFCFLDIRSPGLGDTAMYLCATSRDLPGLVGHEQFFGPGTRLTVL.

Note on this clone: This sample includes further DNA sequences coding for the same CDR3. The chain uses TRBV18 and TRBJ2-7; D might be TRBD1 (5 bases). CDR3 length equals 12 residues. CDR1 KGHSH and CDR2 LQKENI come from the germline V gene. Trimming took 3 bases from V and 5 from J, leaving 8 bases between them. Here the CDR3 reads CASSPQGDEQYF. The CDR3, as DNA: TGTGCCAGCTCACCTCAAGGGGACGAGCAGTACTTC.

As to this clone: A read error may account for a junction end that differs from germline. The chain employs TRBV29-1 and TRBJ1-4; 7 positions match TRBD1. The CDR3 extends over 13 amino acids. Germline values: CDR1 SQVTM, CDR2 ANQGSEA. In DNA form, the CDR3 reads TGCAGCGTCGAAGGGGGCGTCCCCGAAAAACTGTTTTTT. This codes for CSVEGGVPEKLFF.

This chain uses TRBV4-1 with TRBJ2-5; unclear D gene. The germline V gene encodes CDR1 MGHRA and CDR2 YSYEKL. Between the trimmed V and J ends, which lost 4 bases and 10 bases, there was a span of 16 bases. This CDR3 comprises 13 residues. The CDR3 DNA sequence: TGCGCCAGCAGCCGATCCCTGAGAGAGGTCCAGTACTTC. Residues: CASSRSLREVQYF.

J is TRBJ2-5 and V is TRBV5-4, with D possibly TRBD1 on 6 matching bases. This CDR3 has 14 residues. V shed 4 bases and J shed 5 bases, with 15 bases lying between them. CDR1 and CDR2 (germline): SGHNT, YYREEE (reference sequence). CDR3 coding DNA: TGTGCCAGCAGCCAATGGGACAAACGGGAGACCCAGTACTTC. Residues: CASSQWDKRETQYF.

The chain combines TRBV9 with TRBJ2-5; 11 nucleotides agree with TRBD2. The V gene's germline CDR1 is SGDLS and CDR2 YYNGEE. With 4 bases clipped from V and 4 bases from J, the junction kept 3 bases outside the gene matches. This CDR3 spans 14 amino acids. The CDR3 reads CASSLGLAAETQYF. The CDR3 DNA reads TGTGCCAGCAGCCTGGGACTAGCGGCAGAGACCCAGTACTTC.

The rearrangement links TRBV18 to TRBJ2-1, with 10 bases that match TRBD2. Germline-derived CDR1 and CDR2 are KGHSH and LQKENI. With 2 bases clipped from V and 6 bases from J, the junction kept 4 bases outside the gene matches. The CDR3 consists of 15 residues. The CDR3 coding sequence is TGTGCCAGCTCACCAGGGACTAGCGCCCTCAATGAGCAGTTCTTC. Amino acid sequence: CASSPGTSALNEQFF.